This record covers a single T cell receptor beta chain. This clonotype was seen a single time. Its target antigen remains unknown. Base qualities were left out, and no much larger clone turns up one base away. One read alone is weak evidence. These data come from a study of T cells in Graves' hyperthyroidism and ophthalmopathy (dated by TCRdb to about 2019). Notes on the research overall: A discovery cohort of about 96 patients, 43 with Graves' ophthalmopathy and about 58 with stable Graves' hyperthyroidism, was used to find distinguishing TCR V-J signatures. The paper describes TCR Vbeta CDR3 sequencing of 135 peripheral blood samples, made up of 43 ophthalmopathy patients, approximately 73 hyperthyroidism patients and roughly 17 progressor patients. In addition, the study compared T-cell repertoires in thyroid tissue and in blood from several Graves' hyperthyroidism patients. Whether ophthalmopathy could be predicted prospectively was tested in an independent validation cohort made up of under 20 hyperthyroidism patients plus 17 patients who later progressed to ophthalmopathy. For training and testing, the approximately 92 patients in the discovery cohort were randomly divided in a 7:3 ratio. Following sampling, methimazole starting at 30 mg daily was given to hyperthyroidism patients, and high-dose intravenous methylprednisolone was given to ophthalmopathy patients.

A patient counted as having stable Graves' hyperthyroidism if no progression to ophthalmopathy occurred over 18 months of follow-up. The hyperthyroidism patients were between 18 and 65 years old and newly diagnosed, with a disease duration of less than 2 months. Exclusion was applied to patients with uncontrolled infections, other autoimmune diseases, pregnancy or lactation. Diagnoses relied on clinical symptoms, serum thyroxine and TRAb, thyroid ultrasound and orbital computed tomography. Trizol reagent was used to extract total RNA, and RNA quality was then checked on an Agilent 2100 Bioanalyzer. The junction shows trimming of 6 bases on V and 11 bases on J, plus 22 bases between the germline ends. From the germline V gene (reference sequence), CDR1 is DFQATT and CDR2 is SNEGSKA. The CDR3 starts with the cysteine, ends with the phenylalanine, and has 14 residues. Only CDR3 DNA remains: 42 bases, in frame from the first base.

The TCR beta CDR3 regions were amplified from RNA transcripts. A first-round RT-PCR of the TCR CDR3 used the HTBI primer set with the Qiagen OneStep RT-PCR kit. The libraries were constructed in a second round of multiplex PCR and then size-selected and purified. Libraries were sequenced paired-end with 100 bp reads on an Illumina HiSeq2000. The original methods were these. Raw data were processed with SOAPnuke, discarding reads with adapters, uncalled bases, mean Phred below 15, or no exact constant-primer or identifier match. High-quality paired reads were merged with COPE v1.2.5, and unique nucleotide sequences were defined as clonotypes. MiTCR v1.1 was used to align clonotypes to the IMGT TRBV, TRBD and TRBJ reference segments. Only V-J combinations with frequency above 0.0001, covering 99% to 99.2% of repertoires, were analysed. The TCS score was defined as the ratio of F50 (clonal expansion) to E x V (chaos), calculated using BLOSUM62-based TCRdist between CDR3 peptides within each V-J. Welch's t-statistics and random forest reduced fewer than 600 V-J features to 13, which were used in a naive Bayes classifier (R e1071). The similarity between thyroid and blood repertoires was quantified using the Morisita-Horn index. Through fastp at Q25 and MiXCR, TCRdb rebuilt clones from the public reads, retaining in-frame beta chains. Rows merge per CDR3 protein into single entries with the most common DNA and genes. The V and J calls and clone size come from TCRdb's table, not from the authors' own analysis. This sample lists more than 40,000 distinct CDR3 sequences; more than 40% were detected once. The ten top clones hold more than 25% of the sample.

On the study overall, not on this receptor specifically: Blood samples also contained most of the expanded thyroid clonotypes (frequency above 0.001), which suggests that blood repertoires may reflect thyroid immune responses. In cross-validation, a model built on a 13 V-J signature told ophthalmopathy apart from stable hyperthyroidism with about 90% sensitivity and about 81% specificity, and in testing the same model reached 80%/75%. No statistical method was used to set the sample size in advance, and investigators knew the group allocation. In validation, progression to ophthalmopathy was predicted by the model with around 71% sensitivity and around 75% specificity, a median of approximately 6.5 months before onset.

This receptor chain uses TRBV20-1 and TRBJ2-2; too little of a D gene remains to name it. The source of this sequence is a woman between 45 and 60 years old with Graves' hyperthyroidism. The sequencing input was peripheral blood or thyroid tissue (not recorded which). The nucleotide sequence reads as follows: TGCAGTGCCACGAACCCACACAGTACCCGAGAGCTGTTTTTT. This yields the protein CSATNPHSTRELFF.